This entry lists 26 T cell receptor beta chains sequenced from one sample in a study of identical twins. TCRdb analysed the 5' RACE reads with MiXCR anew, one entry per CDR3 protein. The sample includes about 390,000 distinct CDR3 sequences, roughly 9% of them seen just once. Sequenced sample: naive T cells sorted from blood. The origin of the receptors is a woman in her forties or fifties in good health.

The chain recombines TRBV24-1 with TRBJ2-1, with D possibly matching TRBD2 (6 bases). The germline gives CDR1 KGHDR, CDR2 SFDVKD. The CDR3 spans 13 residues. The ends were cut back, 4 bases at V and 8 bases at J, with 11 bases in the middle. The CDR3 nucleotides read TGTGCCACCAGTGAAGGCCCTAGCGATGAGCAGTTCTTC. This encodes CATSEGPSDEQFF.

This clonotype appeared many times. The chain recombines TRBV4-1 with TRBJ2-7, with D perhaps matching TRBD1 or TRBD2 (5 bases each). Germline V gene lookup returns CDR1 MGHRA and CDR2 YSYEKL. The CDR3 is made up of 16 amino acids. Trimming took off 1 base at V and 4 bases at J, with 17 bases between the two ends. The DNA for the CDR3 is TGCGCCAGCAGCCAAGCGCGTTCCGGGACGAAGTACGAGCAGTACTTC. The encoded protein is CASSQARSGTKYEQYF.

At least ten counts were recorded for this clonotype. This chain joins TRBV6-6 and TRBJ2-3, with 7 bases identical to TRBD2. Germline-derived CDR1 and CDR2 are MNHNY and SVGAGI (reference sequence). The CDR3 consists of 18 residues. J lost 2 bases, V lost 4 bases, and 15 bases had no gene match. CDR3 sequence: CASSLRGSRPLNTDTQYF. The CDR3 DNA reads as TGTGCCAGCAGTTTGCGCGGGAGTCGCCCTCTAAACACAGATACGCAGTATTTT.

This clonotype appeared many times. This chain connects TRBV12-3 or TRBV12-4 to TRBJ1-4, with D hard to call. V lost 3 bases to trimming and J lost 8 bases, with 4 bases between them. CDR3 length: 11 residues. The CDR3 sequence is CASSLKEKLFF. CDR3 in DNA: TGTGCCAGCAGTTTGAAGGAAAAACTGTTTTTT.

This clonotype was observed at least ten times. This chain joins TRBV5-8 and TRBJ2-5; the D gene is possibly TRBD1 (5 bases). Trimming cost V 2 bases and J 4 bases, with 9 bases left between them. Germline CDR1 reads SGHTS; CDR2 reads YDEGEE. CDR3 length equals 13 residues. Written as DNA, the CDR3 is TGTGCCAGCAGCTTATGGGGCGCAGAGACCCAGTACTTC. Translation: CASSLWGAETQYF. Full variable domain (outside the CDR3, taken from reference TRBV5-8 and TRBJ2-5): EAGVTQSPTHLIKTRGQQATLRCSPISGHTSVYWYQQALGLGLQFLLWYDEGEERNRGNFPPRFSGRQFPNYSSELNVNALELEDSALYLCASSLWGAETQYFGPGTRLLVL.

This clonotype was counted a few times. The rearrangement joins TRBV7-2 to TRBJ2-2; TRBD2 agrees at 12 bases. The CDR3 runs to 14 residues. V was pared by 4 bases and J by 7 bases, with 1 base of the junction left unmatched. Germline loops: CDR1 SGHTA, CDR2 FQGNSA. CDR3 loop: CASSSGLAGGELFF. CDR3 nucleotides: TGTGCCAGCAGCTCGGGACTAGCGGGCGGGGAGCTGTTTTTT.

The chain is built from TRBV7-9 and TRBJ1-1; D call uncertain. CDR1 and CDR2 from the germline V gene are SEHNR and FQNEAQ (reference sequence). This CDR3 has 12 residues. Trimming removed 3 bases at V and 6 bases at J, with 8 bases between. The CDR3 coding sequence is TGTGCCAGCAGCTTTGCGGACCCTGAAGCTTTCTTT. Translation gives CASSFADPEAFF.

This clonotype was observed a few times. The V call is TRBV27, the J call TRBJ1-6; no definite D call. CDR1 is MNHEY and CDR2 is SMNVEV in the germline V gene (reference sequence). The CDR3 loop spans 15 amino acids. V was shortened by 6 bases and J by 7 bases, with 16 bases between the two germline ends. The CDR3 protein is CASSPEGRGNSPLHF. The CDR3 bases are TGTGCCAGCAGCCCCGAAGGGCGAGGGAATTCACCCCTCCACTTT.

This clonotype has a count of ten or more. The chain links TRBV5-6 to TRBJ1-3, with unresolved D. CDR1 and CDR2 (germline): SGHDT, YYEEEE. V lost 4 bases, J lost 6 bases, and 8 bases lay in between. This CDR3 has 12 amino acids. This CDR3 reads CASSLGPNTIYF. CDR3 coding DNA: TGTGCCAGCAGCCTCGGACCAAACACCATATATTTT.

The chain recombines TRBV29-1 with TRBJ2-5; D gene uncertain. The CDR3 has 12 residues. Germline loops: CDR1 SQVTM, CDR2 ANQGSEA. V lost 4 bases, J lost 2 bases, and 8 bases lay in between. DNA for the CDR3: TGCAGCGTTGCAAGGGTACAAGAGACCCAGTACTTC. It encodes CSVARVQETQYF.

This clonotype was found many times. The chain uses TRBV5-1 and TRBJ2-1, with TRBD2 identical over 8 bases. Germline lookup yields CDR1 SGHRS and CDR2 YFSETQ. The CDR3 runs 14 residues. J gave up 7 bases and V 7 bases, and 10 bases lay outside the gene matches. As DNA, the CDR3 is TGCGCCAGCGAGAGTAGCGGGATAGGAAATGAGCAGTTCTTC. This gives the protein CASESSGIGNEQFF.

The chain uses TRBV12-3 or TRBV12-4 and TRBJ1-6, with D perhaps matching TRBD1 (5 bases). The CDR3 extends over 12 amino acids. V shed 7 bases and J shed 10 bases, with 11 bases lying between them. CDR3 in DNA: TGTGCCAGCAATGGGGCAGGGTCACCCCTCCACTTT. It codes for CASNGAGSPLHF.

Remarks on this clonotype: One end of the junction does not line up with germline, which may come from a read error. This chain uses TRBV19 with TRBJ2-2, with D possibly matching TRBD2 (6 bases). The germline gives CDR1 LNHDA, CDR2 SQIVND (reference sequence). The CDR3 sequence is 17 residues long. The CDR3 spells CASSKPASWSTTGEVFF. In DNA, the CDR3 is TGTGCCAGTAGTAAACCCGCTTCCTGGAGTACGACCGGGGAGGTGTTTTTT.

There are a few counts of this clonotype. This sequence joins TRBV6-2 or TRBV6-3 and TRBJ2-7, with D perhaps assigned TRBD1 or TRBD2 (5 bases each). This CDR3 has 14 residues. Trimming shortened V by 6 bases and J by 2 bases, and 14 bases separated the two germline ends. Germline values: CDR1 MNHEY, CDR2 SVGEGT. CDR3: CASRGTARPYEQYF. CDR3 DNA sequence: TGTGCCAGCAGAGGGACGGCACGACCCTACGAGCAGTACTTC.

V usage is TRBV12-3 or TRBV12-4 and J usage is TRBJ2-5, with 10 bases that match TRBD1. This CDR3 has 13 amino acids. The ends lost 6 bases at V and 4 bases at J; junction bases unmatched: 2. DNA for the CDR3: TGTGCCAGCAGACGGACAGGGGGAGAGACCCAGTACTTC. It yields the protein CASRRTGGETQYF.

V and J are TRBV18 and TRBJ2-7; D gene uncertain. The germline V and J ends were trimmed by 2 bases and 7 bases, with 6 bases remaining between them. Germline V gives CDR1 KGHSH, CDR2 LQKENI. There are 11 residues in the CDR3. The CDR3 loop reads CASSPGLEQYV. The CDR3 DNA reads TGTGCCAGCTCACCAGGTCTAGAGCAGTACGTC.

This clonotype was observed a few times. This chain uses TRBV19 with TRBJ1-1; D not certain. This CDR3 contains 14 residues. V gave up 3 bases and J gave up 1 base, with 9 bases separating them. In germline, CDR1 is LNHDA, CDR2 SQIVND (reference sequence). Written as DNA, the CDR3 is TGTGCCAGTAGTATGGGCATCCCGAACACTGAAGCTTTCTTT. Its protein is CASSMGIPNTEAFF.

The V call is TRBV7-9, the J call TRBJ2-3, with a possible D match to TRBD2 (6 bases). The CDR3 is 18 residues long. V was clipped by 4 bases and J by 7 bases, with 27 bases between them. Germline-derived CDR1 and CDR2 are SEHNR and FQNEAQ (reference sequence). The chain's CDR3 is CASSSATGGESYHYTQYF. The DNA of the CDR3 is TGTGCCAGCAGCTCCGCAACAGGAGGGGAGTCTTACCACTATACGCAGTATTTT.

This clonotype was counted a single time. This chain connects TRBV7-9 to TRBJ1-2; D gene uncertain. Germline loops: CDR1 SEHNR, CDR2 FQNEAQ (reference sequence). V lost 5 bases to trimming and J lost 3 bases, with 10 bases between them. The CDR3 sequence is 13 residues long. The CDR3 DNA is TGTGCCAGCAGCGGAACAAAAGACTATGGCTACACCTTC. Its translation is CASSGTKDYGYTF.

This clonotype appeared many times. The V call is TRBV24-1, the J call TRBJ2-5, with D possibly being TRBD1 (5 bases). CDR1 is KGHDR and CDR2 is SFDVKD in the germline V gene. The CDR3 has 16 amino acids. Trimming took off 1 base at V and 3 bases at J, with 14 bases between the two ends. The CDR3 reads CATSDLRSGYEETQYF. The CDR3 region has the DNA TGTGCCACCAGTGATTTACGGTCAGGGTACGAAGAGACCCAGTACTTC.

This clonotype was seen only a few times. V is TRBV2 and J is TRBJ2-1; either TRBD1 or TRBD2 may fit D (5 bases each). Germline V lookup: CDR1 SNHLY, CDR2 FYNNEI. This CDR3 comprises 13 residues. Here the CDR3 DNA reads TGTAGCAGTTGGGGGAGCTCCTACAATGAGCAGTTCTTC. It codes for CSSWGSSYNEQFF.

This clonotype was found a few times. The chain has TRBV7-8 and TRBJ2-7; TRBD1 matches 7 bases. CDR1 is SGHVS and CDR2 is FQNEAQ in the germline V gene. V lost 1 base and J lost 0; bases outside the gene matches: 3. The CDR3 sequence is 15 residues long. DNA for the CDR3: TGTGCCAGCAGCTTAGGTGGGGACAGCTCCTACGAGCAGTACGTC. This encodes CASSLGGDSSYEQYV.

This clonotype has just a few counts. This rearrangement joins TRBV14 to TRBJ2-5; 9 nucleotides agree with TRBD1. V shed 2 bases and J 1 base; nucleotides not matched to a gene: 2. This CDR3 is built from 15 residues. Germline V gives CDR1 SGHDN, CDR2 FVKESK. CDR3 DNA sequence: TGTGCCAGCAGCCAATTGGGACAGGGCCAAGAGACCCAGTACTTC. As protein: CASSQLGQGQETQYF. The entire variable domain, with the rest obtained from reference TRBV14 and TRBJ2-5, is as follows: EAGVTQFPSHSVIEKGQTVTLRCDPISGHDNLYWYRRVMGKEIKFLLHFVKESKQDESGMPNNRFLAERTGGTYSTLKVQPAELEDSGVYFCASSQLGQGQETQYFGPGTRLLVL.

V gene TRBV5-1 combines with J gene TRBJ2-3; D is unresolved. From germline, CDR1 is SGHRS and CDR2 YFSETQ. Trimming stripped 5 bases from V and 6 bases from J, with 19 bases between. This CDR3 has 15 amino acids. The CDR3 sequence: CASRPDSDHRDTQYF. The CDR3 DNA reads TGCGCCAGCAGGCCAGACTCGGACCACCGGGATACGCAGTATTTT.

The chain joins TRBV5-1 to TRBJ2-3; 7 bases line up with TRBD2. This CDR3 is built from 16 residues. In germline, CDR1 is SGHRS, CDR2 YFSETQ. The trim removed 2 bases at V and 6 bases at J, leaving 12 bases unmatched. Here the CDR3 DNA reads TGCGCCAGCAGCTTTGCCGAGGGAGGGCCGTTGGATACGCAGTATTTT. It translates to CASSFAEGGPLDTQYF. The full variable domain, completed using reference TRBV5-1 and TRBJ2-3, is KAGVTQTPRYLIKTRGQQVTLSCSPISGHRSVSWYQQTPGQGLQFLFEYFSETQRNKGNFPGRFSGRQFSNSRSEMNVSTLELGDSALYLCASSFAEGGPLDTQYFGPGTRLTVL.

A few counts support this clonotype. The genes are TRBV5-6 and TRBJ2-3; D is perhaps TRBD1 (5 bases). The CDR3 sequence is 15 residues long. CDR1 SGHDT and CDR2 YYEEEE come from the germline V gene. Trimming left V 2 bases short and J 1 base short, with 11 bases between. In DNA, the CDR3 is TGTGCCAGCAGCTTAGTAGGGGTGGGCACAGATACGCAGTATTTT. This encodes CASSLVGVGTDTQYF.